This T cell receptor (beta chain) emerged from a study of blood T cell repertoires in COVID-19. Generated by immunoSEQ multiplex PCR, the TCRdb table keeps only in-frame clones and is missing some. This sample has around 100,000 clones; roughly 87% occur once, and the top ten carry around 6.2%. Trimming at V came to 5 bases and at J to 0 bases, leaving 7 bases not matched to a gene. CDR1 is MDHEN and CDR2 is SYDVKM in the germline V gene. The CDR3 covers 15 residues. The genes are TRBV28 and TRBJ2-7; 7 nucleotides match TRBD1. Sequencing was done on a sample of peripheral blood. The receptor was isolated from a human donor in a cohort sampled during active COVID-19. CDR3 loop: CASSTTGQSSYEQYF. The CDR3 nucleotides are TGTGCCAGCAGTACCACGGGACAGAGCTCCTACGAGCAGTACTTC.